Included here is one TCR beta chain sequence, with context. Losses at the gene ends were 3 bases for V and 1 base for J; bases not matched to a gene: 10. Germline V CDR1 and CDR2: SGDLS, YYNGEE. This CDR3 has 19 amino acids. This entry is derived from a study of blood T cell repertoires in COVID-19. Study summary: PBMCs, B-cell-depleted T cells, or T cells provided the cDNA or gDNA that made up the material.

Original data processing: Reference gene primer amplification gave nucleated cell count estimates. Sequencing was performed with immunoSEQ multiplex PCR; in TCRdb, only in-frame clones are kept and a portion is missing. V and J calls and clone size are those listed in that table; D and trimming were worked out from the DNA. The table lists 120,000 or so clones, 70% to 90% of them singletons. Sample: peripheral blood. The clonotype was recovered from a man in his fifties with acute or convalescent COVID-19. The rearrangement uses TRBV9 and TRBJ1-6; 10 bases line up with TRBD1. The chain's CDR3 is CASSDRGQGRGSYNSPLHF. As DNA, the CDR3 is TGTGCCAGCAGCGACCGGGGACAGGGGCGAGGGTCCTATAATTCACCCCTCCACTTT.